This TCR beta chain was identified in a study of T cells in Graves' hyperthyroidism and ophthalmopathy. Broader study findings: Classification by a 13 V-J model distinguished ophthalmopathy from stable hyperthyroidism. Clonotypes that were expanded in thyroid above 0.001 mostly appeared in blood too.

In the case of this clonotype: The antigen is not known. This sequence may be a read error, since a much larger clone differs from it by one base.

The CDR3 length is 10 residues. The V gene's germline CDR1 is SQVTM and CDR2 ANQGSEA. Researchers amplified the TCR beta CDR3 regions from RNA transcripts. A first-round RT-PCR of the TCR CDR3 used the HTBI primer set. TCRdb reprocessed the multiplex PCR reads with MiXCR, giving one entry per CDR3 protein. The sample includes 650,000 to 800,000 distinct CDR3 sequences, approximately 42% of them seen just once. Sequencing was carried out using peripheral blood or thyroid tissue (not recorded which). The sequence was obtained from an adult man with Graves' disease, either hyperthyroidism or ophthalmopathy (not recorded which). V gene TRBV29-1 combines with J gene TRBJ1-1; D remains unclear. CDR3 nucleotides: TGCAGCATTGACAACACTGAAGCTTTCTTT. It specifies CSIDNTEAFF.